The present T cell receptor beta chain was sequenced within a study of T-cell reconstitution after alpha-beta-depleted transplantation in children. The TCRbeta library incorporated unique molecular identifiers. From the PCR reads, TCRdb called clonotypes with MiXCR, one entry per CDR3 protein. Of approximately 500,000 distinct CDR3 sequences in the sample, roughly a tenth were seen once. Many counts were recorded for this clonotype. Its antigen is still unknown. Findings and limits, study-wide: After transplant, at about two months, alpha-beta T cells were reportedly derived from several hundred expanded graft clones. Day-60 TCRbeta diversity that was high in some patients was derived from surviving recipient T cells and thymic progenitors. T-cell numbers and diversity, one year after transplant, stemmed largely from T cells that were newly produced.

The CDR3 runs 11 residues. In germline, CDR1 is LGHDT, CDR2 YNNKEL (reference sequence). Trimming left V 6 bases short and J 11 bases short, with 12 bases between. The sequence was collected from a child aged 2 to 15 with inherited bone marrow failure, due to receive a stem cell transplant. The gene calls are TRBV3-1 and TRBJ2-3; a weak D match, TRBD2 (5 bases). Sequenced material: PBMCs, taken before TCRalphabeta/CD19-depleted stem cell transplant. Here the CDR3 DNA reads TGTGCCAGCAGTTCCTTTCGGGGGCAGTATTTT. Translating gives CASSSFRGQYF.